This entry describes one T cell receptor (beta chain). The sample originates from a study of radiation and T cells in renal cell carcinoma. The CDR3 is 13 residues long. Germline assignment: CDR1 SGHRS and CDR2 YFSETQ. The ends were cut back, 2 bases at V and 3 bases at J, with 8 bases in the middle. Data came from immunoSEQ multiplex PCR; TCRdb stores just in-frame clones and leaves some out. This table has around 23,000 clones, 45% to 55% appearing once. Stated treatment: treatment-naive control, cytoreductive nephrectomy. Control tumors came from treatment-naive patients without prior radiation. Control tumors came from a handful of females and around eleven males, aged 40 to 82.

This chain uses TRBV5-1 with TRBJ2-5, with a tentative D call TRBD1 (6 bases). The material was tumor tissue, obtained from a patient whose treatment was nephrectomy without radiotherapy. The sequence was obtained from a human donor with renal cell carcinoma. The CDR3 coding sequence is TGCGCCAGCAGCTTCCCAGGGGAAGAGACCCAGTACTTC. Protein sequence: CASSFPGEETQYF.